This TCR beta chain was sequenced in a study of T cells in Graves' hyperthyroidism and ophthalmopathy. Details on this clonotype: Its specificity is not known.

The CDR3 has 15 residues. The V gene's germline CDR1 is SGHDT and CDR2 YYEEEE. Trimming pared 4 bases from V and 5 bases from J, leaving 16 bases between. The study, taken as a whole, reports: A model built on 13 V-J features separated ophthalmopathy from stable hyperthyroidism.

It was RNA transcripts that yielded the amplified TCR beta CDR3 regions. The TCR CDR3 first-round RT-PCR relied on the HTBI primer set. TCRdb recomputed calls from the multiplex PCR reads with MiXCR, one row per CDR3 protein. The table has hundreds of thousands of distinct CDR3 sequences, around 15% seen once; the top ten hold about 10%. When ophthalmopathy did not progress within 18 months, Graves' hyperthyroidism was considered stable. Material: blood. The rearrangement links TRBV5-6 to TRBJ1-5, with D unresolved. The clonotype originates from a young woman with Graves' hyperthyroidism. The CDR3 protein is CASSEIGRAHQPQHF. CDR3 DNA: TGTGCCAGCAGCGAAATCGGGAGAGCCCATCAGCCCCAGCATTTT.